This TCR beta chain was documented in a study of cytomegalovirus exposure and HLA in healthy donors (TCRdb year 2017). Background on the whole study: An earlier analysis of approximately 640 of the donors reported 250 to 350 Gb of sequence data and 120 million or so unique TCR beta sequences from about 179 million T cells. Approximately 310 gigabases of sequencing data and about 92 million unique TCR sequences made up an early release that covered 500 to 650 HLA-typed donors. Of the 350 to 400 genotyped donors, about 80% fell in the genetic ancestry cluster associated with self-reported Caucasian donors. The study was designed to test whether signatures of past pathogen exposure could be identified by cataloging public T cell receptors. Using immunosequencing, the study profiled T cell repertoires from about 610 subjects and related those repertoires to cytomegalovirus serostatus. Along with the roughly 610-subject first cohort, a separate validation cohort of around 120 different subjects was used. The study combined high-throughput TCR immunosequencing, statistical association of individual TCRs with disease status, and machine learning to predict cytomegalovirus infection status. In a later analysis, previously published TCR beta repertoires from several hundred donors were re-analyzed and high-resolution HLA genotyping was added so that TCR occurrence patterns could be studied. The later analysis used no new phenotypic data to find candidate immune exposures, relying instead on TCR beta sequences and their occurrence across donors. To decide whether each TCR beta V gene segment behaved as functional or pseudogenic, an earlier analysis of some 570 of the donors relied on high-throughput TCR beta sequencing. Donor age, sex, ethnicity and CMV serostatus were collected together with the repertoire data. A later genetic analysis took genome-wide SNP genotypes for about three fifths of the 666 donors and used that subset as a discovery cohort. Every repertoire in the discovery cohort had been generated on one and the same sequencing platform. Class I and class II HLA loci were covered by the typing at four-digit resolution. The number of typed donors differed by locus: roughly 620-640 for A, B, C, DRB1 and DQB1; roughly 510 for DQA1; 606 for DPA1; and about 450 for DPB1. Five DR-DQ haplotypes were handled as single units for association and clustering, since linkage in the cohort was strong. On average, approximately 250,000 unique TCR beta nucleotide sequences were sequenced per donor among some 420 genotyped donors of the cohort, with about 17% of those sequences being non-productive. The study at large found these results: Broadly in line with IMGT annotations, most TCR beta V segments showed up in productive rearrangements about 87% or about 30% of the time in an earlier analysis of about 500 of the donors. Linkage disequilibrium might explain the correlated functional status among segregating V segments, but an unknown experimental factor could not be excluded. For the cohort, immune exposure information was limited to CMV serostatus. Sequencing depth was assumed to be roughly uniform across donors in the presence/absence analyses, though that assumption may not hold. A group of highly shared sequence variants was considered likely to be a technical artifact of the sequencing pipeline. According to a later analysis, most CMV-associated TCR beta chains appeared to be HLA-restricted, and the HLA associations seemed to be driven largely by CMV exposure. Specific HLA alleles were associated with around 18,000 TCR beta sequences at a false discovery rate of 0.05 in a later analysis. Compared with the roughly 600-donor mean, donors in an Asian-associated ancestry cluster had fewer N-insertions in productive TCRs, according to a later genetic analysis. Because counts were too low, about 17 rarely observed V segments, including chromosome 9 orphons, were excluded from the earlier analysis of under 650 of the donors. In both the original and validation cohorts, the classifier was reported to diagnose cytomegalovirus status with high specificity and sensitivity. A later analysis found that HLA-associated TCR beta chains were more clonally expanded and had lower generation probabilities than equally common non-associated chains. Strong co-occurrence of HLA alleles, especially DR and DQ, made assigning TCR associations to individual alleles difficult. Some IMGT-functional V segments, including TRBV6-2 and TRBV6-3, could not be distinguished by the 87-base-pair reads and were therefore excluded. V-gene and J-gene trimming of TCR beta chains was associated with a missense DCLRE1C variant in a later genetic analysis, and the association was replicated in an independent cohort. Across donors, most TCR sequences were observed very rarely, whereas some public TCRs were present in many individuals. The authors suggested that the approach could potentially be extended to other disease states and immunological phenotypes. A later analysis found that TCR association rates varied across HLA loci, with DRB1 alleles showing the most associated TCRs and HLA-C alleles the fewest. The cohort was sequenced for TCR beta chains only, and without alpha or paired-chain data the features that could be detected were limited. Three of the identified cytomegalovirus-associated TCR beta chains were confirmed in vitro to be specific for cytomegalovirus antigens. HLA typing was unavailable for some donors at each locus, so association tests used only the typed subset. A further reported finding was that TCR beta sequences accurately predicted the HLA-A and HLA-B alleles for most subjects in the first cohort. Several of the top co-occurrence clusters appeared to be linked to parvovirus B19, influenza, CMV and Epstein-Barr virus, according to a later analysis. A total of some 180 TCR beta chains were listed by the study as associated with cytomegalovirus.

The protocol used for the library was the immunoSEQ multiplex PCR assay. The multiplex PCR relied on a mix of 60 forward primers for TCR Vbeta segments and 13 reverse primers for TCR Jbeta segments. The CDR3 region of rearranged TCR beta genes was amplified from genomic DNA by a multiplex PCR assay. The Illumina HiSeq System was used to sequence the amplified TCR beta libraries as 87-base-pair reads. For the original study's pipeline: Across the 500 to 750 repertoires, a later analysis counted 60 million to 90 million unique TCR beta chains, about 10 million of which were shared by at least two donors. Raw reads were error-corrected and collapsed into unique sequences by a nearest-neighbor algorithm in which closely related sequences were merged to remove PCR and sequencing errors. CDR3 sequences were aligned to IMGT reference sequences to assign V, D and J gene segments. Each retained sequence needed at least a six-nucleotide match to both a V gene segment and a J gene segment. Rearrangements were classified as productive when the CDR3 lacked stop codons and remained in frame with V and J, and all other rearrangements were classified as non-productive. Following IMGT convention, CDR3 was defined as the stretch from the second conserved V-encoded cysteine up to the conserved J-encoded phenylalanine. The earlier analysis of about 610 of the donors excluded any sequence lacking an unambiguous match to a single V gene segment. In an earlier analysis of approximately 610 of the donors, V segments were called functional above 56.7% productive rearrangements and were called segregating when the between-donor standard deviation exceeded 5%. A statistical classification framework was built to diagnose cytomegalovirus status from the catalog of TCR beta chain sequences. V and J gene assignment, in a later analysis, came from comparing TCR nucleotide sequences with IMGT/GENE-DB human TR gene sequences. The TCRdist pipeline was used in a later analysis to assign CDR3 sequences and most-parsimonious VDJ recombination scenarios. A later analysis defined each TCR beta chain by its CDR3 amino acid sequence plus V-gene family, and excluded reads lacking a unique V-gene family. A later analysis removed roughly 590 highly shared, low-generation-probability nucleotide sequences to deal with suspected cross-contamination and a sequencing artifact. In a later analysis, a clonal expansion index for each public chain was calculated from normalized within-repertoire ranks of inferred template counts. A later analysis computed generation probabilities with a VDJ recombination model fitted to out-of-frame rearrangements, and checked the results against IGoR. Hypergeometric tests were used in a later analysis to score TCR-TCR, TCR-HLA and TCR-CMV co-occurrence, with a repertoire-size bias correction applied to the TCR pairs. To estimate false discovery rates, a later analysis permuted the HLA or CMV assignments 20 times. In a later analysis, co-occurring TCRs were grouped using DBSCAN, and TCRdist sequence similarity was added for clustering within HLA-allele-positive subsets. Co-occurrence clustering excluded repertoires with fewer than 30,000 or more than 120,000 public chains, plus five with anomalous nucleotide sharing. The immuneACCESS repertoire file appears here via TCRdb, limited to in-frame rearrangements. These files lack a portion of the clones; in checked studies, under half of the deficit traces to unresolved V genes, and the cause of the others is not known. V, J and clone size were drawn from that table, and D and trimming were deduced from the DNA. The sample yields about 74,000 clones; 72% were counted once. Around 10% of the sample belongs to the ten largest clones.

In total, just over 650 healthy bone marrow donors made up the cohort. Cohort members were all nominally healthy when sampled, although unrecorded immune exposures were likely present. The donor tested CMV seropositive and was one of the 289 seropositive cohort members. Each donor provided a peripheral blood sample, and peripheral blood mononuclear cells were used for TCR beta sequencing. Genomic DNA was extracted from the blood cell samples with the Qiagen DNeasy Blood Extraction Kit. Notes on this clone: It lacks a known antigen. No clone much larger than this one lies a single base away; base qualities are absent.

CDR1 LNHDA and CDR2 SQIVND were looked up in the germline V gene (reference sequence). The CDR3 has 13 amino acids, counting the end cysteine and phenylalanine. Just the 39-base CDR3 DNA is kept, in frame starting at base 1. V loses 5 bases, J loses 1 base, and the germline ends lie 8 bases apart. What was sequenced was PBMCs. The sequence was obtained from a woman in her 40s in good health and CMV-seropositive. The rearrangement combines TRBV19 with TRBJ1-2; tentative D gene TRBD1, with 5 bases matching. At the DNA level, the sequence is TGTGCCAGTAGTCCGACAGATAACTATGGCTACACCTTC. It translates to CASSPTDNYGYTF.